The clone carrying this T cell receptor beta chain was seen a few times. What it recognizes is unknown. Study outcomes and limitations: Larger-cohort validation covered only one TCR beta V-J rearrangement.

Full-length variable regions came from constant-region reverse primers plus semi-nested Nested Universal Primer A PCR. TCRdb used MiXCR to reprocess the 5' RACE reads, holding one entry per CDR3 protein. The sample has about 32,000 distinct CDR3 sequences; about a quarter are singletons. Cells sorted as Tregs were CD4+, CD25+ and CD127-/low. Germline V gene sequence: CDR1 KGHSH, CDR2 LQKENI. The CDR3 consists of 15 residues. V was clipped by 2 bases and J by 5 bases, with 15 bases between them. V is TRBV18 and J is TRBJ2-5; possibly TRBD2 for D (6 bases). Input material: tumor-infiltrating Tregs sorted from the breast tumor. The TCR was taken from a female donor with breast cancer. CDR3 DNA: TGTGCCAGCTCACCAACCGGGGGTGAGGTTGAGACCCAGTACTTC. It translates to CASSPTGGEVETQYF.